This paragraph reports one T cell receptor beta chain. Each subset's genomic DNA was split evenly across several immunoSEQ plates. Libraries were prepared by immunoSEQ multiplex PCR; TCRdb keeps only in-frame clonotypes and omits some of them. The sample lists hundreds of thousands of clones, over 60% seen once, with more than 10% in the top ten. The CDR3 contains 15 residues. Deletions cut 1 base from V and 4 bases from J, with 12 bases between. In germline, CDR1 is LGHNA, CDR2 YNFKEQ. The sample belongs to a study of shared clonotypes between healthy human individuals. This receptor was identified in a woman aged 40-49 years in good health. Some clones in this sample may be carry-over from other donors' samples. The chain carries TRBV4-2 and TRBJ2-3; D is unresolved. Sequenced input: PBMCs. The CDR3 DNA sequence: TGTGCCAGCAGCCAAGCTGAGGCAACCCCAGATACGCAGTATTTT. This sequence encodes CASSQAEATPDTQYF.